This T cell receptor beta chain was profiled in a study of naive and memory T cell subsets. Whole-study findings and limits: Especially in CD8 cells, naive repertoires contained a few larger clonotypes, possibly CD45RA-re-expressing memory cells. Each distinct alpha or beta sequence counts as one clonotype.

Germline CDR1 reads SGHRS; CDR2 reads YFSETQ. The CDR3 has 14 amino acids. From the second PCR step, alpha and beta chains were amplified apart. Two oligonucleotides, mixed equimolar, formed the beta constant-region primer covering TRBC1 and TRBC2. Ligated cDNA was amplified by four rounds of PCR with nested alpha and beta constant-region primers and SP2. TCRdb reprocessed the UMI-ligation and nested PCR reads with MiXCR, giving one entry per CDR3 protein. The table shows approximately 140,000 distinct CDR3 sequences, with approximately 15% occurring only once. The table lists this clonotype with a count of one. Antigen: not known. One end of the junction varies from germline; a read error may be responsible.

Specimen: naive CD4+ T cells from blood. The genes are TRBV5-1 and TRBJ2-3; weak D call: TRBD2 (6 bases). This TCR came from a human donor in good health. The CDR3 region has the DNA TGCGCCAGCAGCTTGGATGGGGGGATAGATATGCAGTATTTT. As protein: CASSLDGGIDMQYF.